These T cell receptor beta chains were read from a single sample in a study of OX40 agonist ivuxolimab in advanced cancers. Repertoires were generated with immunoSEQ multiplex PCR, while TCRdb's copy carries only in-frame clones and drops some. Found here are roughly 100,000 clones, around 82% of them singletons; the top ten hold 3.8%. The specimen was CD4+ or CD8+ T cells sorted from blood, collected in a trial of the OX40 agonist ivuxolimab. The source of these receptors is an adult with an advanced solid tumor such as melanoma, head and neck, liver or kidney cancer. CDR3s include the opening cysteine and the closing phenylalanine or tryptophan. D genes are given only for firm matches. Clone size is shown for a subset of rows, as once, few, many or a class of expanded clone.

>TRBV30|-|TRBJ1-4|TRBD1
CAWSTKTGTGGEKLFF
TGTGCCTGGAGTACTAAAACCGGGACAGGGGGTGAAAAACTGTTTTTT
>TRBV9|few|TRBJ1-2|-
CASSVGPGQEANYGYTF
TGTGCCAGCAGCGTAGGTCCAGGCCAGGAAGCTAACTATGGCTACACCTTC
>TRBV19|-|TRBJ1-5|-
CASSTETEFPHQPQHF
TGTGCCAGTAGTACAGAGACAGAGTTCCCTCATCAGCCCCAGCATTTT
>TRBV7-3|-|TRBJ1-3|-
CASSLGQHSGNTIYF
TGTGCCAGCAGCCTAGGACAGCACTCTGGAAACACCATATATTTT
>TRBV11-2|-|TRBJ2-7|-
CASSLLQWADEQYF
TGTGCCAGCAGCCTATTACAGTGGGCGGACGAGCAGTACTTC
>TRBV28|-|TRBJ2-7|TRBD1
CASSYRDSSSYEQYF
TGTGCCAGCAGTTACCGGGACAGCAGCTCCTACGAGCAGTACTTC
>TRBV5-4|-|TRBJ1-1|-
CASSGGTPPPTEAFF
TGTGCCAGCAGCGGCGGGACACCCCCCCCCACTGAAGCTTTCTTT
>TRBV19|-|TRBJ1-6|-
CASRPTGSYNSPLHF
TGTGCCAGTAGACCAACAGGGTCCTATAATTCACCCCTCCACTTT
>TRBV11-1|-|TRBJ2-7|-
CASSLGTRRLYYEQYF
TGTGCCAGCAGCTTAGGTACCAGGAGACTCTACTACGAGCAGTACTTC
>TRBV4-3|once|TRBJ1-2|TRBD1
CASSQGQGSYGYTF
TGCGCCAGCAGCCAGGGACAGGGCTCCTATGGCTACACCTTC
>TRBV4-2|-|TRBJ2-1|TRBD2
CASSQETPSGSGNEQFF
TGTGCCAGCAGCCAAGAGACTCCTAGCGGGAGTGGGAATGAGCAGTTCTTC
>TRBV7-3|-|TRBJ2-3|-
CASSSGQSTDTQYF
TGTGCCAGCAGCTCCGGACAGAGCACAGATACGCAGTATTTT
>TRBV5-1|-|TRBJ2-3|TRBD2
CASSPRLAGGPTDTQYF
TGCGCCAGCAGCCCGAGACTAGCGGGAGGGCCCACAGATACGCAGTATTTT
>TRBV28|-|TRBJ2-3|-
CATRGSLRTDTQYF
TGTGCCACTCGGGGGAGTCTGAGGACAGATACGCAGTATTTT